A selection of T cell receptor beta chains follows, all from one sample in a study of OX40 agonist ivuxolimab in advanced cancers. Sequencing used immunoSEQ multiplex PCR; TCRdb keeps in-frame clones, though not all of them. The sample lists approximately 84,000 clones, around 90% occurring once. The sequencing used CD4+ or CD8+ T cells sorted from blood, collected in a trial of the OX40 agonist ivuxolimab. All receptors come from an adult with an advanced solid tumor such as melanoma, head and neck, liver or kidney cancer. Each CDR3 is given with its conserved first and last residue. The D gene is left open where the match is weak. The size entry is marked missing in some rows and otherwise reads once, few, many or a size class.

TRBD1	NA	TRBV30	TRBJ2-2	CAWSVDRATGELFF	TGTGCCTGGAGCGTGGACAGGGCCACCGGGGAGCTGTTTTTT
NA	NA	TRBV18	TRBJ2-7	CASSPTVGASEQYF	TGTGCCAGCTCACCTACGGTGGGGGCTAGCGAGCAGTACTTC
NA	NA	TRBV14	TRBJ2-1	CATRRDTNSGEQFF	TGTGCCACCCGCCGGGACACCAACTCTGGAGAGCAGTTCTTC
NA	NA	TRBV6-5	TRBJ1-1	CASSYSVGGNTEAFF	TGTGCCAGCAGTTACTCTGTGGGGGGGAACACTGAAGCTTTCTTT
NA	NA	TRBV18	TRBJ1-4	CASSSRDGSNEKLFF	TGTGCCAGCTCAAGCCGGGACGGCTCTAATGAAAAACTGTTTTTT
TRBD1	NA	TRBV18	TRBJ1-2	CASSRPGTGSAYGYTF	TGTGCCAGCTCACGGCCCGGGACAGGGTCGGCATATGGCTACACCTTC
TRBD2	NA	TRBV7-6	TRBJ2-3	CASSLTPVRGLAGGVTDTQYF	TGTGCCAGCAGCTTAACCCCGGTGCGGGGACTAGCGGGAGGGGTCACAGATACGCAGTATTTT
NA	once	TRBV28	TRBJ2-7	CASSSPQSYEQYF	TGTGCCAGCAGCTCCCCCCAGTCCTACGAGCAGTACTTC
NA	few	TRBV19	TRBJ2-2	CASSPRGELFF	TGTGCCAGTAGCCCACGCGGGGAGCTGTTTTTT
NA	NA	TRBV10-2	TRBJ1-1	CASSRTGEAFF	TGCGCCAGCAGTCGTACAGGTGAAGCTTTCTTT
NA	few	TRBV2	TRBJ1-2	CASSEGLRGYTF	TGTGCCAGCAGTGAGGGACTCCGAGGCTACACCTTC
TRBD2	NA	TRBV4-2	TRBJ2-1	CASSPRAGGLNEQFF	TGTGCCAGCAGCCCCCGAGCGGGGGGGTTGAATGAGCAGTTCTTC
TRBD2	NA	TRBV6-4	TRBJ2-7	CARGGRLEQYF	TGTGCCAGGGGGGGGAGGCTCGAGCAGTACTTC
NA	NA	TRBV7-2	TRBJ2-3	CASSSSGITDTQYF	TGTGCCAGCAGCAGTTCGGGGATCACAGATACGCAGTATTTT
TRBD1	NA	TRBV28	TRBJ2-7	CASSVTGSLSYEQYF	TGTGCCAGCAGTGTGACAGGGTCACTCAGCTACGAGCAGTACTTC
NA	NA	TRBV28	TRBJ1-4	CASSPRTGTTNEKLFF	TGTGCCAGCAGTCCTCGGACGGGTACAACTAATGAAAAACTGTTTTTT
NA	NA	TRBV14	TRBJ2-7	CASSQLRDFNEQYF	TGTGCCAGCAGCCAGCTCAGGGATTTTAACGAGCAGTACTTC
NA	NA	TRBV27	TRBJ2-7	CASSRHRDEQYF	TGTGCCAGCAGCCGCCACAGGGACGAGCAGTACTTC
NA	NA	TRBV10-1	TRBJ2-7	CASSEVGSYEQYF	TGCGCCAGCAGTGAGGTAGGGTCCTACGAGCAGTACTTC
NA	NA	TRBV5-4	TRBJ1-1	CASSAEWGITEAFF	TGTGCCAGCAGCGCGGAGTGGGGAATAACTGAAGCTTTCTTT
NA	NA	TRBV19	TRBJ1-1	CASSMSGEAFF	TGTGCCAGTAGTATGTCCGGAGAAGCTTTCTTT
TRBD1	NA	TRBV19	TRBJ2-3	CASSIDLGQGGADTQYF	TGTGCCAGTAGTATAGACTTGGGACAGGGTGGCGCAGATACGCAGTATTTT
TRBD1	NA	TRBV18	TRBJ1-4	CASKGAGSEKLFF	TGTGCCAGCAAGGGGGCAGGGAGTGAAAAACTGTTTTTT
NA	NA	TRBV5-6	TRBJ2-3	CASSLEGVGTDTQYF	TGTGCCAGCAGCTTGGAGGGGGTCGGTACAGATACGCAGTATTTT
TRBD1	NA	TRBV19	TRBJ2-1	CASSLPGGPSVDEQFF	TGTGCCAGTAGTCTCCCAGGGGGCCCATCCGTCGATGAGCAGTTCTTC
TRBD2	NA	TRBV6-5	TRBJ2-1	CASSYRGLAGGERFF	TGTGCCAGCAGTTACCGGGGACTAGCGGGAGGAGAAAGGTTCTTC
TRBD2	once	TRBV11-1	TRBJ2-5	CASSLALAGGPETQYF	TGTGCCAGCAGCTTAGCGCTAGCGGGAGGGCCGGAGACCCAGTACTTC
NA	NA	TRBV21-1	TRBJ2-1	CASSNTLAWSDRYEQFF	TGTGCCAGCAGCAACACACTAGCGTGGAGTGATCGATATGAGCAGTTCTTC
NA	NA	TRBV27	TRBJ1-5	CASRGPAGDQPQHF	TGTGCCAGCAGGGGACCGGCCGGGGATCAGCCCCAGCATTTT
NA	NA	TRBV14	TRBJ2-5	CASSPLGASETQYF	TGTGCCAGCAGCCCCTTGGGGGCTTCGGAGACCCAGTACTTC
NA	NA	TRBV10-3	TRBJ2-3	CAIKKGEDTQYF	TGTGCCATCAAAAAGGGGGAGGATACGCAGTATTTT